The 8 T cell receptor beta chains below were found in one sample sequenced in a study of blood T cell repertoires in COVID-19. Profiling relied on immunoSEQ multiplex PCR, and the TCRdb table lists in-frame clones only, not all of them. This table holds 300,000 or so clones, 90% found once. Sequencing was carried out using peripheral blood. Every receptor here comes from a woman between 35 and 50 years old with acute or convalescent COVID-19.

This clone was found once. The chain links TRBV4-1 to TRBJ1-6; possibly TRBD1 for D (6 bases). The CDR3 totals 16 residues. V was cut by 2 bases and J by 5 bases, with 13 bases left in between. From germline, CDR1 is MGHRA and CDR2 YSYEKL. CDR3 in amino acids: CASSQWAGVDNSPLHF. The CDR3 bases are TGCGCCAGCAGCCAATGGGCAGGGGTCGATAATTCACCCCTCCACTTT.

V gene TRBV2 combines with J gene TRBJ1-1, with D possibly being TRBD1 (5 bases). Trimming stripped 8 bases from V and 5 bases from J, with 15 bases between. The CDR3 runs 13 residues. Germline assignment: CDR1 SNHLY and CDR2 FYNNEI. The CDR3 spells CASQTDGGTEAFF. CDR3 coding DNA: TGTGCCAGCCAGACAGATGGGGGGACTGAAGCTTTCTTT.

The chain uses TRBV3-1 (or the pseudogene TRBV3-2) and TRBJ2-3; 8 nucleotides agree with TRBD2. Germline V gene lookup returns CDR1 LGHDT and CDR2 YNNKEL (reference sequence). This CDR3 has 16 residues. After removal of 0 bases from V and 0 bases from J, the junction contained 2 bases not matched to a gene. The CDR3 region is CASSQERLASTDTQYF. CDR3 coding DNA: TGTGCCAGCAGCCAAGAGAGACTAGCGAGCACAGATACGCAGTATTTT.

The gene calls are TRBV30 and TRBJ1-4, with TRBD1 identical over 7 bases. Per germline, CDR1 GTSNPN and CDR2 SVGIG (reference sequence). The CDR3 loop spans 15 amino acids. The V gene end was trimmed by 2 bases and the J gene end by 8 bases; junction bases not matched to a gene: 11. The CDR3 nucleotides are TGTGCCTGGAGTCAACATAGACAGGGCGGGGAAAAACTGTTTTTT. Translation: CAWSQHRQGGEKLFF.

This clone appeared a few times. V gene TRBV30 combines with J gene TRBJ2-3; 9 nucleotides match TRBD1. The germline V gene encodes CDR1 GTSNPN and CDR2 SVGIG (reference sequence). This CDR3 region has 18 residues. V gave up 1 base and J gave up 4 bases; unmatched junction bases: 15. The CDR3 bases are TGTGCCTGGAGTGCCCCGGGACAGGGAGGGTATCGTGCAGATACGCAGTATTTT. This sequence encodes CAWSAPGQGGYRADTQYF.

The chain has TRBV27 and TRBJ1-5, with 7 bases that match TRBD1. Germline CDR1 MNHEY, CDR2 SMNVEV (reference sequence). The CDR3 sequence is 16 residues long. J was trimmed by 1 base and V by 5 bases; bases with no gene match: 8. CDR3 sequence (DNA): TGTGCCAGCAGTCAATTTCAGGGGGGAAGCAATCAGCCCCAGCATTTT. This codes for CASSQFQGGSNQPQHF.

This sequence joins TRBV19 and TRBJ1-2, with 10 bases fitting TRBD1. The germline V gene has CDR1 LNHDA and CDR2 SQIVND (reference sequence). V was clipped by 1 base and J by 5 bases; unmatched bases: 1. This CDR3 has 14 amino acids. This CDR3 is CASSIGQGAYGYTF. The CDR3 region has the DNA TGTGCCAGTAGTATAGGACAGGGGGCGTATGGCTACACCTTC.

The chain employs TRBV9 and TRBJ1-2, with 10 positions matching TRBD1. This CDR3 has 15 amino acids. With V trimmed by 3 bases and J by 6 bases, 8 bases remained unmatched. Germline CDR1 reads SGDLS; CDR2 reads YYNGEE. CDR3 loop: CASSGPGTGEHGYTF. DNA of the CDR3: TGTGCCAGCAGCGGCCCGGGGACAGGGGAACATGGCTACACCTTC.